Described below is a single T cell receptor (beta chain) sequence and its context. Its antigen is currently not known. Base qualities are not provided; no much larger clone lies one nucleotide away. The record originates from a study of immune characterization of retroperitoneal liposarcoma (dated by TCRdb to between 2018 and 2021). Receptor amplification or capture employed PCR. TCRdb lists the instrument as NextSeq 500. The public reads were reanalyzed by TCRdb: fastp trimming at Q25, MiXCR alignment, in-frame beta chains only. One record per CDR3 amino acid sequence lists the most common genes and DNA. Counted in this sample were about 10,000 distinct CDR3 sequences; over 35% of them appeared once. Together, the top ten hold 9.5% to 13% of the sample. The CDR3 numbers 14 residues from cysteine through phenylalanine. The CDR3 DNA has 42 bases and is translated from base 1. CDR1 and CDR2 are read off the germline V gene as MNHNS and SASEGT. V ends up 6 bases short and J 7 bases short, with an unmatched junction base count of 8.

The receptor was isolated from a female donor with retroperitoneal liposarcoma. The sample consisted of tumor tissue. The sequence links TRBV6-1 to TRBJ1-4; a stretch of 7 junction bases matches TRBD1. CDR3 protein: CASSRTGVGEKLFF. In nucleotide form, the sequence is TGTGCCAGCAGCAGGACAGGAGTGGGTGAAAAACTGTTTTTT.